This section outlines one TCR beta chain sequence together with its context. Only in-frame clones appear in the TCRdb table, and some are missing; sequencing was by immunoSEQ multiplex PCR. This table holds 490,000 or so clones, roughly nine tenths found once. These data belong to a study of blood T cell repertoires in COVID-19. The germline V gene encodes CDR1 LNHDA and CDR2 SQIVND (reference sequence). V lost 6 bases, J lost 5 bases, and 12 bases stayed unmatched. CDR3 size: 15 residues. The TCR comes from a woman aged 55-70 years who had recovered from COVID-19. The chain links TRBV19 to TRBJ2-5, with TRBD1 identical over 7 bases. The sample consisted of PBMCs or T cells enriched from blood (not recorded which). The DNA for the CDR3 is TGTGCCAGTAGGACTGAGGGGGCAGGTGGCGAGACCCAGTACTTC. This codes for CASRTEGAGGETQYF.